This TCR beta chain derives from a study of early T cells in non-severe SARS-CoV-2 infection. Regarding the study as a whole: Anti-spike CD8 specificities were favored by VDJdb matching, whose results missed private and CD4 specificities.

This clonotype was counted at least ten times. Its specificity is not known. In germline, CDR1 is SGHTA, CDR2 FQGNSA. The CDR3 consists of 16 residues. Trimming took 0 bases from V and 6 from J, leaving 16 bases between them. TCRdb independently ran MiXCR on the 5' RACE reads; one entry per CDR3 protein. The sample includes approximately 35,000 distinct CDR3 sequences, around 5.9% seen only once; the top ten take roughly 13%. The gene calls are TRBV7-2 and TRBJ2-3; D gene ambiguous. The receptor was isolated from an adult who was a healthcare worker with PCR-confirmed SARS-CoV-2 infection or an uninfected control (not recorded which). The sample was whole blood. The CDR3 reads CASSLAGSPGLDTQYF. In nucleotides, the CDR3 is TGTGCCAGCAGCTTAGCGGGATCACCCGGTTTGGATACGCAGTATTTT.